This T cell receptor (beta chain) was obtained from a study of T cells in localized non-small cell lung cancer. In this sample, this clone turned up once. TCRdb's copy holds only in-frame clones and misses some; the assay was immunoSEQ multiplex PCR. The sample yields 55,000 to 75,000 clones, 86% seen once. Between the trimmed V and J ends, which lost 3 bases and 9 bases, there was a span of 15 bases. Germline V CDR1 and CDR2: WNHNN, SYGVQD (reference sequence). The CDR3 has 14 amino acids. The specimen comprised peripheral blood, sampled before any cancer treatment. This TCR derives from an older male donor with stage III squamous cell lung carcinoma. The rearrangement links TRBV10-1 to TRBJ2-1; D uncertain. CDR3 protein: CASSESGSRREQFF. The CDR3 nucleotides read TGCGCCAGCAGTGAATCTGGGTCTCGGCGTGAGCAGTTCTTC.